Each of the 18 T cell receptor beta chains below was sequenced from the same sample in a study of human T cells and chemical hapten exposure. The time point is: pre-sensitization, week 0. Treatment indicated: therapeutic diphenylcyclopropenone sensitization with weekly scalp DPC. Unfractionated whole blood was the source of the extracted total RNA. MiXCR was run by TCRdb on the RACE reads, yielding one entry per CDR3 protein. The table shows approximately 32,000 distinct CDR3 sequences, with around 12% occurring only once. The sequences come from whole blood, collected in connection with sensitization to the hapten diphenylcyclopropenone (DPC). The source is a woman aged 40 to 50 with alopecia areata. Some clones in this sample may be carry-over from other donors' samples.

This clonotype was recorded a few times. This chain uses TRBV6-1 with TRBJ2-7; D might be TRBD2 (6 bases). Germline CDR1 is MNHNS and CDR2 is SASEGT. The ends were cut back, 2 bases at V and 7 bases at J, with 9 bases in the middle. The CDR3 sequence is 12 residues long. The CDR3 bases are TGTGCCAGCAGTGAAAATGCGGGAGAGCAGTACTTC. It yields the protein CASSENAGEQYF.

There are many counts of this clonotype. The J gene is TRBJ2-7, the V gene TRBV28; TRBD1 matches at 9 bases. Germline values: CDR1 MDHEN, CDR2 SYDVKM. The length of the CDR3 is 13 residues. The junction had 4 bases not matched to a gene; V was cut back by 6 bases and J by 4 bases. CDR3 loop: CASRKQGAYEQYF. The CDR3 DNA reads as TGTGCCAGCAGGAAACAGGGGGCGTACGAGCAGTACTTC. Full variable domain (outside the CDR3, taken from reference TRBV28 and TRBJ2-7): DVKVTQSSRYLVKRTGEKVFLECVQDMDHENMFWYRQDPGLGLRLIYFSYDVKMKEKGDIPEGYSVSREKKERFSLILESASTNQTSMYLCASRKQGAYEQYFGPGTRLTVT.

This clonotype was found many times. V is TRBV6-6 and J is TRBJ2-1; 10 bases are a match to TRBD2. V was pared by 6 bases and J by 5 bases, with 4 bases of the junction left unmatched. Germline V gives CDR1 MNHNY, CDR2 SVGAGI (reference sequence). This CDR3 has 14 amino acids. CDR3 sequence (DNA): TGTGCCAGCAGCCAACTAGCGGGACACAATGAGCAGTTCTTC. Translation: CASSQLAGHNEQFF.

The chain joins TRBV11-2 to TRBJ1-3; D gene ambiguous. CDR3 size: 15 residues. Trimming left V 6 bases short and J 0 bases short, with 12 bases between. From germline, CDR1 is SGHAT and CDR2 FQNNGV. In nucleotides, the CDR3 is TGTGCCAGCAGTGCTGCTTCAAGCTCTGGAAACACCATATATTTT. This codes for CASSAASSSGNTIYF.

This clonotype was seen a handful of times. The genes are TRBV10-3 and TRBJ2-1, with 15 bases that match TRBD2. Unmatched junction bases numbered 8, after V lost 2 bases and J lost 0 bases. Germline values: CDR1 ENHRY, CDR2 SYGVKD. This CDR3 region has 20 residues. The CDR3 DNA sequence: TGTGCCATCAGTGAGACCGGGACTAGCGGGGGGTTAAGCTCCTACAATGAGCAGTTCTTC. The encoded protein is CAISETGTSGGLSSYNEQFF.

This clonotype was recorded a few times. The V call is TRBV10-3, the J call TRBJ1-6; 8 bases are shared with TRBD1. CDR1 and CDR2 (germline): ENHRY, SYGVKD. V dropped 6 bases and J dropped 8; count of bases not matched to a gene: 0. The CDR3 consists of 12 residues. The CDR3 bases are TGTGCCATCAGGGACAGGGATTCACCCCTCCACTTT. Translating it yields CAIRDRDSPLHF.

The rearrangement joins TRBV7-8 to TRBJ2-7; weak D call: TRBD2 (5 bases). Germline V gene data show CDR1 as SGHVS and CDR2 as FQNEAQ. This CDR3 is 14 amino acids long. V shed 3 bases and J shed 2 bases, with 11 bases lying between them. The CDR3: CASSFDYKTYEQYF. CDR3 in DNA: TGTGCCAGCAGCTTCGACTATAAAACCTACGAGCAGTACTTC.

This clonotype was counted many times. The chain combines TRBV4-1 with TRBJ2-7; 7 bases are shared with TRBD2. The junction had 6 bases not matched to a gene; V was cut back by 1 base and J by 3 bases. This CDR3 contains 15 residues. Germline loops: CDR1 MGHRA, CDR2 YSYEKL. CDR3 in DNA: TGCGCCAGCAGCCAAGTTTTCCGGGGGGACTACGAGCAGTACTTC. As protein: CASSQVFRGDYEQYF.

This clonotype was observed a handful of times. The chain couples TRBV28 to TRBJ2-1; TRBD1 matches at 9 bases. The CDR3 is 15 residues long. The V segment lost 10 bases and the J segment 4 bases; nucleotides outside the gene matches: 11. The germline V gene has CDR1 MDHEN and CDR2 SYDVKM. The CDR3 DNA reads TGTGCCACCCAAGGCCGGGACAGGGTTTACAATGAGCAGTTCTTC. Its protein product is CATQGRDRVYNEQFF. Complete variable domain (other parts from reference TRBV28 and TRBJ2-1): DVKVTQSSRYLVKRTGEKVFLECVQDMDHENMFWYRQDPGLGLRLIYFSYDVKMKEKGDIPEGYSVSREKKERFSLILESASTNQTSMYLCATQGRDRVYNEQFFGPGTRLTVL.

This clonotype has just a few counts. In DNA, the CDR3 is TGTGCCAGCAGTCTCGGACAGGGGCTCCAGTACTTC. Translation gives CASSLGQGLQYF. The chain has TRBV28 and TRBJ2-4; TRBD1 agrees at 9 bases. The CDR3 loop spans 12 amino acids. V was clipped by 5 bases and J by 13 bases; unmatched bases: 6. The germline gives CDR1 MDHEN, CDR2 SYDVKM.

The rearrangement uses TRBV28 and TRBJ2-7, with a weak D call TRBD1 (5 bases). CDR3 length: 14 amino acids. The V gene lost 2 bases and the J gene lost 7 bases, with 15 bases spanning the gap. Germline-derived CDR1 and CDR2 are MDHEN and SYDVKM. CDR3 sequence (DNA): TGTGCCAGCAGTTTACCGACAGAGTACGGAGAGCAGTACTTC. Translated, it gives CASSLPTEYGEQYF.

V gene TRBV12-3 or TRBV12-4 combines with J gene TRBJ2-7; 7 bases agree with TRBD2. Trimming took 6 bases from V and 7 from J; bases not matched to a gene: 15. The CDR3 covers 15 residues. The CDR3 nucleotides read TGTGCCAGCAGGCGCCAGGTGGCGGGAGAGGATGAGCAGTACTTC. Translating it yields CASRRQVAGEDEQYF.

This clonotype was observed at least ten times. The V call is TRBV18, the J call TRBJ2-5; D is undetermined. CDR1 and CDR2 from the germline V gene are KGHSH and LQKENI. The CDR3 spans 13 residues. Trimming left V 4 bases short and J 5 bases short, with 11 bases between. CDR3 DNA: TGTGCCAGCTCACAAAGCATCCGGGAGACCCAGTACTTC. Translating gives CASSQSIRETQYF.

This clonotype was seen only a few times. J is TRBJ2-5 and V is TRBV18, with D maybe TRBD2 (5 bases). CDR1 and CDR2 from the germline V gene are KGHSH and LQKENI. There are 14 residues in the CDR3. Trimming removed 3 bases from V and 4 bases from J, with 12 bases in between. CDR3 loop: CASSPPGSGETQYF. In nucleotides, the CDR3 is TGTGCCAGCTCACCCCCGGGGTCTGGAGAGACCCAGTACTTC.

V gene TRBV20-1 combines with J gene TRBJ2-7, with 12 bases matching TRBD2. V dropped 1 base and J dropped 6; count of bases not matched to a gene: 4. Per germline, CDR1 DFQATT and CDR2 SNEGSKA (reference sequence). The CDR3 runs 14 residues. The CDR3 coding sequence is TGCAGTGCTAGAGGACTAGCGGGGGTCTTCGAGCAGTACTTC. Amino acids: CSARGLAGVFEQYF.

This clonotype was counted between two and nine times. This chain uses TRBV5-1 with TRBJ2-2; possible D gene TRBD2, 6 bases. The CDR3 consists of 15 residues. V lost 0 bases and J lost 4, with 10 bases in between. Per the germline V gene, CDR1 is SGHRS and CDR2 is YFSETQ. As DNA, the CDR3 is TGCGCCAGCAGCTTGGCGGGGGTCGGCACCGGGGAGCTGTTTTTT. Translated, it gives CASSLAGVGTGELFF.

This clonotype was detected ten times or more. The V and J genes are TRBV2 and TRBJ2-4, with a tentative D call TRBD1 (5 bases). The ends were cut back, 4 bases at V and 6 bases at J, with 16 bases in the middle. The CDR3 has 15 residues. Per the germline V gene, CDR1 is SNHLY and CDR2 is FYNNEI. Written as DNA, the CDR3 is TGTGCCAGCAGTGCCCTTCAATCGCAGGGAAACATTCAGTACTTC. This sequence encodes CASSALQSQGNIQYF.

The CDR3 loop is CASSPGTGKKLFF. As DNA, the CDR3 is TGTGCCAGCAGCCCTGGGACCGGAAAAAAACTGTTTTTT. This chain uses TRBV6-5 with TRBJ1-4, with D possibly TRBD1 on 5 matching bases. The CDR3 sequence is 13 residues long. Germline values: CDR1 MNHEY, CDR2 SVGAGI. V lost 6 bases and J 9 bases, leaving 14 bases between the germline ends.